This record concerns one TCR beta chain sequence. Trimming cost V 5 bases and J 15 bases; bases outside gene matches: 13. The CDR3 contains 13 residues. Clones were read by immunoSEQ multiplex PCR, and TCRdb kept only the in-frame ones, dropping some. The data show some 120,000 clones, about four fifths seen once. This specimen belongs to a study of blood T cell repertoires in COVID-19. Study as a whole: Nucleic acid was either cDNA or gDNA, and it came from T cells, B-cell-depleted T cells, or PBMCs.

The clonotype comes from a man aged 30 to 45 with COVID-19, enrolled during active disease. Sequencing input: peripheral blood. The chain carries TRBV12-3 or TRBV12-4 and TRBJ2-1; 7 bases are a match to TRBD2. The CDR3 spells CASSANLAAQGFF. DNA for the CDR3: TGTGCCAGCAGTGCAAACCTAGCGGCCCAAGGGTTCTTC.